The entry below gives a single T cell receptor (beta chain) sequence along with its context. The data are from a study of blood T cell repertoires in COVID-19. Study overall: The United States, Italy and Spain provided the acute and convalescent COVID-19 samples. Sources were T cells, B-cell-depleted T cells, or PBMCs; the material itself was cDNA or gDNA.

Seattle's cohort entered during active infection and was followed longitudinally. Germline assignment: CDR1 SGHTA and CDR2 FQGTGA. The V gene lost 4 bases and the J gene lost 9 bases, with 18 bases spanning the gap. This CDR3 region has 15 residues. How the authors handled the data: The authors estimated nucleated cell counts from reference gene primer amplification. The method was immunoSEQ multiplex PCR; TCRdb's version includes in-frame clones alone and lacks a portion of them. The V and J calls and clone size were taken over from that table, and D and trimming were inferred from the DNA. The sample carries 150,000 to 250,000 clones, roughly 94% recorded once.

The chain joins TRBV7-3 to TRBJ2-2; D may be TRBD1 (5 bases). The sequence was obtained from a man younger than 45 with COVID-19, enrolled during active disease. The sample consisted of peripheral blood. The CDR3 DNA reads as TGTGCCAGCAGCTCCCTACAAGGGATGGGGCGGGAGCTGTTTTTT. Its translation: CASSSLQGMGRELFF.